Listed here are 2 T cell receptor beta chains from one sample, sequenced in a study of blood T cell repertoires in COVID-19. Assay used: immunoSEQ multiplex PCR; TCRdb lists only in-frame clones, some missing. The sample has about 330,000 clones, around 87% seen once. The sequencing input was PBMCs or T cells enriched from blood (not recorded which). The receptors stem from a woman aged 30 to 39 who had recovered from COVID-19.

This CDR3 reads CASIRGRNTEAFF. CDR3 sequence (DNA): TGTGCCAGCATCAGGGGGCGAAACACTGAAGCTTTCTTT. The chain joins TRBV2 to TRBJ1-1; 8 bases line up with TRBD1. CDR1 SNHLY and CDR2 FYNNEI come from the germline V gene. The V gene end was trimmed by 7 bases and the J gene end by 2 bases; junction bases not matched to a gene: 3. This CDR3 comprises 13 residues. Filled out from reference TRBV2 and TRBJ1-1, the complete variable domain reads EPEVTQTPSHQVTQMGQEVILRCVPISNHLYFYWYRQILGQKVEFLVSFYNNEISEKSEIFDDQFSVERPDGSNFTLKIRSTKLEDSAMYFCASIRGRNTEAFFGQGTRLTVV.

In this sample, this clone turned up once. The rearrangement joins TRBV5-1 to TRBJ2-7; a possible D gene is TRBD1 (6 bases). There are 15 residues in the CDR3. Deletions cut 5 bases from V and 3 bases from J, with 18 bases between. Germline V CDR1 and CDR2: SGHRS, YFSETQ. CDR3 in DNA: TGCGCCAGCAGTTGGGCTGTGGACAGCGTCTACGAGCAGTACTTC. Amino acid sequence: CASSWAVDSVYEQYF.